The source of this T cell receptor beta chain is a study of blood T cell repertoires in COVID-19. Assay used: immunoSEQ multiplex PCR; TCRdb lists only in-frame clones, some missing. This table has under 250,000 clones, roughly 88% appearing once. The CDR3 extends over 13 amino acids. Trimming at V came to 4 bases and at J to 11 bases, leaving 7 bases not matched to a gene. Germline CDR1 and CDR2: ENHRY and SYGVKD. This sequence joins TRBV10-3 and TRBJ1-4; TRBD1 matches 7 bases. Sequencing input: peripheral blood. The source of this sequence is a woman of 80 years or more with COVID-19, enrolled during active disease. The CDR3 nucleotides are TGTGCCATCAGTGCCGACGGGACAGCCAAACTGTTTTTT. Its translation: CAISADGTAKLFF.